This passage covers 4 T cell receptor beta chains from one sample sequenced in a study of preoperative IRX-2 immunotherapy in early breast cancer. The treatment here: preoperative locoregional IRX-2 cytokine immunotherapy. Assay: immunoSEQ multiplex PCR; the TCRdb copy retains only in-frame clones and omits some. The sample contains tens of thousands of clones, approximately 81% of which appear only once. Here the sequenced sample was lymph node tissue, taken after IRX-2 immunotherapy. The receptors originated from a human donor with breast cancer.

This chain joins TRBV11-3 and TRBJ1-5; D call uncertain. Germline V gives CDR1 SGHNT, CDR2 YENEEA. This CDR3 spans 16 amino acids. The V end lost 0 bases, the J end lost 3 bases, and 12 bases lay between the germline ends. CDR3 bases: TGTGCCAGCAGCTTAGAGAACCGGGCCCTCAATCAGCCCCAGCATTTT. It encodes CASSLENRALNQPQHF.

This clone was observed a few times. V and J are TRBV6-8 and TRBJ1-2; D possibly corresponds to TRBD1 (5 bases). V was pared by 0 bases and J by 3 bases, with 8 bases between. The CDR3 spans 14 residues. From germline, CDR1 is MNHGY and CDR2 SAAAGT. The CDR3 nucleotides read TGTGCCAGCAGTTACTCCAGGGAACACTATGGCTACACCTTC. As protein: CASSYSREHYGYTF.

The chain employs TRBV5-1 and TRBJ1-1; no clear D. The CDR3 is made up of 14 amino acids. The ends were cut back, 5 bases at V and 0 bases at J, with 11 bases in the middle. Per germline, CDR1 SGHRS and CDR2 YFSETQ. The DNA of the CDR3 is TGCGCCAGCAGTCGAGGAACTCTGAACACTGAAGCTTTCTTT. It codes for CASSRGTLNTEAFF.

The J gene is TRBJ1-1, the V gene TRBV14, with a possible D match to TRBD1 (5 bases). The CDR3 length is 15 residues. The V and J ends lost 7 bases and 4 bases respectively, with 19 bases between them. Germline CDR1 SGHDN, CDR2 FVKESK. The CDR3 DNA follows: TGTGCCAGCAATTTTGTGGGGGGTAGGGGCACTGAAGCTTTCTTT. The encoded protein is CASNFVGGRGTEAFF.